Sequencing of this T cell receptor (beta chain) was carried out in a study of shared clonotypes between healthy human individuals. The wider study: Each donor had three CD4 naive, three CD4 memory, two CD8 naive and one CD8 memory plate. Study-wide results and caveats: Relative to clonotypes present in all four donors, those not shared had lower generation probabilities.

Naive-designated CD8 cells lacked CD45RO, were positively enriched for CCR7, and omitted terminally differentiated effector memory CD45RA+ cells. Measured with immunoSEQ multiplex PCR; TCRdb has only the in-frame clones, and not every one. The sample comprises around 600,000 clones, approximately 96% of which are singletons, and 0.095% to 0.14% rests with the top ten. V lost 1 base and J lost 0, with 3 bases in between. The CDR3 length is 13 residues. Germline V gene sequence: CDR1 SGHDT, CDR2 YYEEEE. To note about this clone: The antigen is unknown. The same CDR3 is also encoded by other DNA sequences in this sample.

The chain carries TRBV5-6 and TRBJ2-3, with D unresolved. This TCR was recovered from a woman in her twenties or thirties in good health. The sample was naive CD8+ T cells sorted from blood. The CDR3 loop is CASSLSSTDTQYF. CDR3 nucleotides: TGTGCCAGCAGCTTGTCTAGCACAGATACGCAGTATTTT.